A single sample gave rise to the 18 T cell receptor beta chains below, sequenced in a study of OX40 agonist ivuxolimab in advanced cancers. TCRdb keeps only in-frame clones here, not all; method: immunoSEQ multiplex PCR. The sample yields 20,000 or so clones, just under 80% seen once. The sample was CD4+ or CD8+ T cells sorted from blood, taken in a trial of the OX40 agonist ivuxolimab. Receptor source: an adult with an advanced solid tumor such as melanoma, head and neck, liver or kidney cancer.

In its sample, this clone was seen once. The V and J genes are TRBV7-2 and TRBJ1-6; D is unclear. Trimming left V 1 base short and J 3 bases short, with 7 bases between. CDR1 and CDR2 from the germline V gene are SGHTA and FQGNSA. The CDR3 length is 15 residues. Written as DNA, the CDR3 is TGTGCCAGCAGCTTAGGAGGGTTCTATAATTCACCCCTCCACTTT. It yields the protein CASSLGGFYNSPLHF. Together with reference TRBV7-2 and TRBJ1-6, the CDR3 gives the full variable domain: GAGVSQSPSNKVTEKGKDVELRCDPISGHTALYWYRQSLGQGLEFLIYFQGNSAPDKSGLPSDRFSAERTGGSVSTLTIQRTQQEDSAVYLCASSLGGFYNSPLHFGNGTRLTVT.

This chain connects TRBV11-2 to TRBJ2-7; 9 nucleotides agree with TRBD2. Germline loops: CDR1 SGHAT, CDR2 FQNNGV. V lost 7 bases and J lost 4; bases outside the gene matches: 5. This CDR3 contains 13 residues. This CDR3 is CASIGTSRYEQYF. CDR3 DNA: TGTGCCAGCATCGGGACTAGCCGTTACGAGCAGTACTTC.

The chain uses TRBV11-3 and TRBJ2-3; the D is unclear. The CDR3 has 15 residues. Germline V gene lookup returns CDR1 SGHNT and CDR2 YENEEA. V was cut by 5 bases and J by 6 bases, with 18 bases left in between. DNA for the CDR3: TGTGCCAGCAGCCCTAGGCAACAGTTGGTGGATACGCAGTATTTT. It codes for CASSPRQQLVDTQYF.

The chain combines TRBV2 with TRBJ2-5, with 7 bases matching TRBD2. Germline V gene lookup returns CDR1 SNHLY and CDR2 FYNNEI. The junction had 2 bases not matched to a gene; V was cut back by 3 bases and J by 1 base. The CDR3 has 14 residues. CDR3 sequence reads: CASSEGGGQETQYF. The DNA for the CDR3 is TGTGCCAGCAGTGAGGGGGGGGGCCAAGAGACCCAGTACTTC.

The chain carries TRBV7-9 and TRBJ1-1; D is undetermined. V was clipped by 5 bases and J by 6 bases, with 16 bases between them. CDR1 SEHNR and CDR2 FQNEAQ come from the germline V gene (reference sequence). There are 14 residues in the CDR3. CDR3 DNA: TGTGCCAGCAGCCCTAGAATAAGTTTACCTGAAGCTTTCTTT. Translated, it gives CASSPRISLPEAFF.

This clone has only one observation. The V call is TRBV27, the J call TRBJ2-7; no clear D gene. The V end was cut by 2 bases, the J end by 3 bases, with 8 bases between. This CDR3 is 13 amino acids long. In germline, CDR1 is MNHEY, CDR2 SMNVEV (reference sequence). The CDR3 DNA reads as TGTGCCAGCAGTTTAGGTCCCCACTACGAGCAGTACTTC. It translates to CASSLGPHYEQYF.

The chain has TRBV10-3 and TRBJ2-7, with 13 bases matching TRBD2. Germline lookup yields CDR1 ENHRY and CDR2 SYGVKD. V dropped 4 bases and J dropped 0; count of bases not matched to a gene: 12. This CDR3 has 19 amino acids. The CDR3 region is CAISGGLAGATPRSYEQYF. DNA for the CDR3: TGTGCCATCAGTGGAGGACTAGCGGGAGCTACCCCTCGCTCCTACGAGCAGTACTTC.

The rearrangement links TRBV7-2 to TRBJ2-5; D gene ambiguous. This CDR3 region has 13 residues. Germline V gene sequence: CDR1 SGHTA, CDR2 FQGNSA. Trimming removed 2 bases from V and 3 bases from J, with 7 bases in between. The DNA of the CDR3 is TGTGCCAGCAGCTTAAACGTTAAAGAGACCCAGTACTTC. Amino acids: CASSLNVKETQYF.

In DNA, the CDR3 is TGTGCCAGCAGTTCCATGACAGGTCTCGCTTTCTTT. Translated, it gives CASSSMTGLAFF. The chain recombines TRBV28 with TRBJ1-1; possible D gene TRBD1, 6 bases. Trimming shortened V by 4 bases and J by 11 bases, and 14 bases separated the two germline ends. Germline V gives CDR1 MDHEN, CDR2 SYDVKM. This CDR3 spans 12 amino acids.

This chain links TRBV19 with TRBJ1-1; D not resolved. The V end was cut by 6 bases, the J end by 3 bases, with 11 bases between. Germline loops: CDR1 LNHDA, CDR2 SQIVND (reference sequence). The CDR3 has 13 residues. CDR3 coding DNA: TGTGCCAGTAGCCCCGATCCATACACTGAAGCTTTCTTT. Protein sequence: CASSPDPYTEAFF.

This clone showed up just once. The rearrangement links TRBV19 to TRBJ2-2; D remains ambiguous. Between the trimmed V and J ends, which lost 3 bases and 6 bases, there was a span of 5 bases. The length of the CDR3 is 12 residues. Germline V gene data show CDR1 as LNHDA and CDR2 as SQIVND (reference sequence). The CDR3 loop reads CASSIPPGELFF. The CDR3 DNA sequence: TGTGCCAGTAGTATCCCCCCCGGGGAGCTGTTTTTT.

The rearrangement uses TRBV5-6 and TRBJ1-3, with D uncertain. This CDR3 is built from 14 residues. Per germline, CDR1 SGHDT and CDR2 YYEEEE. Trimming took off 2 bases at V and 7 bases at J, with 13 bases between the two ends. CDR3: CASSFTGLRNTIYF. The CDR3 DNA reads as TGTGCCAGCAGCTTCACGGGGTTACGGAACACCATATATTTT.

This CDR3 is CASQGAAVNIQYF. CDR3 bases: TGTGCCAGCCAAGGGGCAGCCGTAAACATTCAGTACTTC. The chain joins TRBV6-5 to TRBJ2-4; possible D gene TRBD1, 5 bases. There are 13 residues in the CDR3. The germline gives CDR1 MNHEY, CDR2 SVGAGI. V was cut by 8 bases and J by 6 bases, with 14 bases left in between.

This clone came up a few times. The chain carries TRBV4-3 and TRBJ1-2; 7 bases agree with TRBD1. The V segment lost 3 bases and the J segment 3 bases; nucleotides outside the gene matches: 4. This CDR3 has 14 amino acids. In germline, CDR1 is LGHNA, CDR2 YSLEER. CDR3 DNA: TGCGCCAGCAGCCAGTACAGGGGCGACTATGGCTACACCTTC. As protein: CASSQYRGDYGYTF.

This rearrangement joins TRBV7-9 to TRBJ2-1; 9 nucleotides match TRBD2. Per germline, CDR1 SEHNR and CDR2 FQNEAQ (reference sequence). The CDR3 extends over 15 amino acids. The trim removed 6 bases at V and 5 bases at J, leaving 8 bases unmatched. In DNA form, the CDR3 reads TGTGCCAGCAGTCTAGCGGGGACAAACAACAATGAGCAGTTCTTC. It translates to CASSLAGTNNNEQFF. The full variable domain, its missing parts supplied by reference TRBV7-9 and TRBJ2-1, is DTGVSQNPRHKITKRGQNVTFRCDPISEHNRLYWYRQTLGQGPEFLTYFQNEAQLEKSRLLSDRFSAERPKGSFSTLEIQRTEQGDSAMYLCASSLAGTNNNEQFFGPGTRLTVL.

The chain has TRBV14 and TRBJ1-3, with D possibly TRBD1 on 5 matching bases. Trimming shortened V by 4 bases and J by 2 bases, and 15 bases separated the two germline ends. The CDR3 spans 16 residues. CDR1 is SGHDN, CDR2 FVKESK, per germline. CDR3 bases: TGTGCCAGCAGCCCTTCACAGGACGCCCCTGGAAACACCATATATTTT. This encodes CASSPSQDAPGNTIYF.

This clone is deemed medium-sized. The CDR3 DNA sequence: TGTGCCAGCAGCCAAGGGGTCCAAACGGGCTACGAGCAGTACTTC. Protein product: CASSQGVQTGYEQYF. This rearrangement joins TRBV7-3 to TRBJ2-7, with D possibly TRBD1 on 5 matching bases. The length of the CDR3 is 15 residues. Trimming left V 5 bases short and J 3 bases short, with 17 bases between. The germline CDR1 and CDR2 sequences are SGHTA and FQGTGA.

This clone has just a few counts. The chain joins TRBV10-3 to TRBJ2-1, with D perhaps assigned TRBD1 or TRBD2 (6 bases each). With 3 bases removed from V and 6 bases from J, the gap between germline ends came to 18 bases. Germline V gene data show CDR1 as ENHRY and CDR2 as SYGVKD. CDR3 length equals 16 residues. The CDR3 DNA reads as TGTGCCATCAGTGAACGACAGGCGGGACGAGGCAATGAGCAGTTCTTC. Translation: CAISERQAGRGNEQFF.